These T cell receptor beta chains were read from a single sample in a study of blood T cells in healthy people across ages. TCRdb processed the 5' RACE reads anew with MiXCR; each CDR3 protein has one entry. The profile shows just under 750,000 distinct CDR3 sequences, 22% of them singletons. Material for sequencing was blood. The receptors originated from a man in his 70s in good health. Each CDR3 is given without its conserved first and last residue. Expanded clones are given a class, and other clones once, few, many or no size at all.

size,J,V,CDR3
.,TRBJ2-4,TRBV5-1,ASSLANRAKNIQY
.,TRBJ2-3,TRBV14,ASSQDWSSSNTDTQY
.,TRBJ1-6,TRBV7-9,ASSSGDRGNSPLH
few,TRBJ2-3,TRBV11-2,ASSPQGATGTDTQY
.,TRBJ2-1,TRBV24-1,ATGGTPVSSNEQF
once,TRBJ1-2,TRBV20-1,SARVEAGYGYT
few,TRBJ2-7,TRBV20-1,SAAGQGAYEQY
.,TRBJ1-1,TRBV5-1,ASSLGGAPMNTEPF
many,TRBJ2-4,TRBV12-3/TRBV12-4,ASNGRFAKNIQY
.,.,TRBV12-3/TRBV12-4,ASSLSIAPYEQY
.,TRBJ2-5,TRBV12-3/TRBV12-4,ASSPPGGGGKTQY
few,TRBJ2-2,TRBV6-5,ASRDRLTGELF
few,TRBJ1-1,TRBV12-3/TRBV12-4,ASSPLQGRGAF
.,TRBJ2-1,TRBV7-2,ASSFLPLAGVFHNEQF
many,TRBJ2-7,TRBV19,ASSIASQGTYEQY
few,.,TRBV10-3,AISPGQPYEQY
.,TRBJ2-1,TRBV3-1,ASSQAYEQF
many,TRBJ1-3,TRBV7-9,ASSQDTISGNTIY
few,TRBJ2-7,TRBV5-1,ASSPTGGEYEQY
.,TRBJ1-6,TRBV7-2,ASSLVVRPLH
.,TRBJ2-1,TRBV7-9,ASSLAAVGLYNEQF
.,TRBJ2-1,TRBV5-1,ASSLGGRTYSEQF
.,TRBJ2-1,TRBV19,ASDSGTGVYHEQF
few,TRBJ1-6,TRBV7-2,ASSLRRSNSPLH
.,TRBJ1-2,TRBV24-1,ATSEGEAVYGYT
many,TRBJ2-2,TRBV5-1,ATSAGNTGELF
.,TRBJ1-2,TRBV6-5,ASSRTAYYGYT
few,TRBJ2-1,TRBV20-1,SAPDYNEQF
.,TRBJ2-3,TRBV30,AWSYGSPDTQY
.,TRBJ2-5,TRBV6-5,ASSYSGRLQETQY
.,TRBJ2-5,TRBV4-2,TSRQSGGDGTQY